This TCR beta chain was identified in a study of human T cells and chemical hapten exposure. This clonotype was seen more than once but under ten times. Time point: pre-sensitization, week 0. This sample's treatment: therapeutic diphenylcyclopropenone sensitization with weekly scalp DPC. TCRdb reanalysed the RACE reads using MiXCR and keeps one entry per CDR3 protein. Of tens of thousands of distinct CDR3 sequences detected, roughly 12% appear once; the ten largest clones hold about 4%. The CDR3 is 15 amino acids. V lost 2 bases to trimming and J lost 2 bases, with 9 bases between them. Germline V gene sequence: CDR1 MNHNY, CDR2 SVGAGI (reference sequence).

This clonotype was obtained from a woman in her 40s with alopecia areata. Some clones in this sample may be carry-over from other donors' samples. The starting material was whole blood, obtained in connection with sensitization to the hapten diphenylcyclopropenone (DPC). The chain uses TRBV6-6 and TRBJ1-4; D is possibly TRBD1 (5 bases). For the CDR3, the DNA is TGTGCCAGCAGTTACGGGGACCCTACTAATGAAAAACTGTTTTTT. It is translated as CASSYGDPTNEKLFF.